The 24 T cell receptor beta chains below all came from one sample that was sequenced in a study of blood T cell repertoires in COVID-19. Only in-frame clones appear in the TCRdb table, and some are missing; sequencing was by immunoSEQ multiplex PCR. The sample holds roughly 440,000 clones, around 89% seen once. Sample: peripheral blood. The source is a woman between 45 and 60 years old with COVID-19, enrolled during active disease.

This clone is a singleton in its sample. This rearrangement joins TRBV6-5 to TRBJ2-7; the match to TRBD1 covers 11 bases. Germline loops: CDR1 MNHEY, CDR2 SVGAGI. The CDR3 runs to 15 residues. Trimming at V came to 10 bases and at J to 2 bases, leaving 10 bases not matched to a gene. Here the CDR3 DNA reads TGTGCCACAGCGGAACGGACAGGGGGCACCTACGAGCAGTACTTC. Translating it yields CATAERTGGTYEQYF.

The chain uses TRBV19 and TRBJ1-5; the D gene is possibly TRBD1 (5 bases). CDR1 is LNHDA, CDR2 SQIVND, per germline (reference sequence). The V end was cut by 7 bases, the J end by 2 bases, with 12 bases between. The CDR3 is made up of 14 amino acids. CDR3 region: CASKQGIGNQPQHF. Written as DNA, the CDR3 is TGTGCCAGTAAGCAGGGCATTGGCAATCAGCCCCAGCATTTT.

The V gene is TRBV2, the J gene TRBJ2-7, with 7 bases matching TRBD1. Germline CDR1 is SNHLY and CDR2 is FYNNEI. The CDR3 length is 14 residues. V was pared by 8 bases and J by 1 base, with 8 bases of the junction left unmatched. CDR3 DNA sequence: TGTGCCAGCTCTGGGGACAGCTCGTCCTACGAGCAGTACTTC. Its protein product is CASSGDSSSYEQYF.

A few counts support this clone. The chain joins TRBV27 to TRBJ1-1; no reliable D call. Trimming took 4 bases from V and 10 from J, leaving 22 bases between them. Germline loops: CDR1 MNHEY, CDR2 SMNVEV (reference sequence). The CDR3 contains 15 residues. The CDR3 nucleotides are TGTGCCAGCAGTTCCCTAGGGCTAAACGAGGGTGTAGCTTTCTTT. Encoded protein: CASSSLGLNEGVAFF.

This sequence joins TRBV3-1 (or the pseudogene TRBV3-2) and TRBJ2-7; 7 positions agree with TRBD1. The CDR3 extends over 16 amino acids. Germline trimming cut 5 bases from V and 2 bases from J; bases unmatched to any gene: 12. Germline V gene lookup returns CDR1 LGHDT and CDR2 YNNKEL (reference sequence). CDR3 sequence: CASSSISTTGAYEQYF. The CDR3 DNA sequence: TGTGCCAGCAGCTCCATCTCAACCACAGGGGCCTACGAGCAGTACTTC.

The genes are TRBV19 and TRBJ1-1; D may be TRBD1 (5 bases). The V end was cut by 3 bases, the J end by 7 bases, with 9 bases between. This CDR3 spans 12 amino acids. Germline V CDR1 and CDR2: LNHDA, SQIVND (reference sequence). The CDR3 DNA sequence: TGTGCCAGTAGTATGGACACCCATGAAGCTTTCTTT. This encodes CASSMDTHEAFF.

This clone has only one observation. The chain is built from TRBV11-2 and TRBJ2-2; no clear D gene. Trimming took 3 bases from V and 2 from J, leaving 4 bases between them. In germline, CDR1 is SGHAT, CDR2 FQNNGV. The CDR3 spans 13 residues. DNA of the CDR3: TGTGCCAGCAGCTTCGGTAACACCGGGGAGCTGTTTTTT. This encodes CASSFGNTGELFF.

This sequence joins TRBV29-1 and TRBJ2-7; no clear D. V was trimmed by 4 bases and J by 3 bases, leaving 10 bases between them. The CDR3 loop spans 12 amino acids. Germline V gives CDR1 SQVTM, CDR2 ANQGSEA. CDR3 nucleotide sequence: TGCAGCGTTGCTTTTTCGGGCTACGAGCAGTACTTC. Translated, it gives CSVAFSGYEQYF.

Comments on this clone: The sample has other DNA sequences that encode this CDR3 too. The chain employs TRBV19 and TRBJ1-1; 10 bases fit TRBD1. Germline CDR1 reads LNHDA; CDR2 reads SQIVND (reference sequence). The CDR3 is 14 amino acids. V trimming: 6 bases; J trimming: 1 base; junction bases outside the gene matches: 2. In DNA form, the CDR3 reads TGTGCCAGTAGCCGGGACAGGGGGAACACTGAAGCTTTCTTT. Residues: CASSRDRGNTEAFF.

The V gene is TRBV7-9, the J gene TRBJ1-6, with D possibly being TRBD1 (6 bases). The CDR3 has 15 residues. V gave up 1 base and J gave up 8 bases, with 12 bases separating them. Germline CDR1 reads SEHNR; CDR2 reads FQNEAQ (reference sequence). In nucleotides, the CDR3 is TGTGCCAGCAGCTTAGTCAACTCAGGGGATTCACCCCTCCACTTT. It encodes CASSLVNSGDSPLHF.

This chain joins TRBV12-3 or TRBV12-4 and TRBJ1-2; TRBD1 agrees at 7 bases. The CDR3 runs 13 residues. Trimming at V came to 6 bases and at J to 2 bases, leaving 3 bases not matched to a gene. The DNA for the CDR3 is TGTGCCAGCAGCGGGACAGCCAACTATGGCTACACCTTC. Protein product: CASSGTANYGYTF.

The chain has TRBV18 and TRBJ1-3; D not certain. The germline V and J ends were trimmed by 9 bases and 0 bases, with 12 bases remaining between them. CDR1 KGHSH and CDR2 LQKENI come from the germline V gene. This CDR3 is 14 amino acids long. The CDR3 nucleotides read TGTGCCAGTATACTGAGTGGCTCTGGAAACACCATATATTTT. Encoded protein: CASILSGSGNTIYF.

The V call is TRBV7-9, the J call TRBJ2-3; D perhaps matches TRBD2 (5 bases). This CDR3 is built from 12 residues. With 5 bases removed from V and 6 bases from J, the gap between germline ends came to 9 bases. Germline CDR1 is SEHNR and CDR2 is FQNEAQ (reference sequence). CDR3 protein: CASSKEADTQYF. The CDR3 region has the DNA TGTGCCAGCAGCAAGGAGGCCGATACGCAGTATTTT.

The chain joins TRBV5-1 to TRBJ1-1; the match to TRBD1 covers 8 bases. Germline V gene sequence: CDR1 SGHRS, CDR2 YFSETQ. The V segment lost 5 bases and the J segment 6 bases; nucleotides outside the gene matches: 12. This CDR3 is 15 amino acids long. CDR3 nucleotide sequence: TGCGCCAGCAGACCGGAGACAGGGGCTGAGGCTGAAGCTTTCTTT. This gives the protein CASRPETGAEAEAFF.

The chain has TRBV6-5 and TRBJ1-2; D perhaps matches TRBD1 (6 bases). The germline V gene encodes CDR1 MNHEY and CDR2 SVGAGI. V shed 4 bases and J shed 4 bases, with 10 bases lying between them. The CDR3 consists of 13 residues. The CDR3 region has the DNA TGTGCCAGCAGTTTGGACAGCCTCTATGGCTACACCTTC. Its protein product is CASSLDSLYGYTF.

The V call is TRBV30, the J call TRBJ2-7, with 13 bases aligning to TRBD2. Germline V lookup: CDR1 GTSNPN, CDR2 SVGIG (reference sequence). J gave up 2 bases and V 0 bases, and 1 base lay outside the gene matches. The CDR3 has 15 amino acids. CDR3 in amino acids: CAWSVGTSGAYEQYF. Written as DNA, the CDR3 is TGTGCCTGGAGTGTTGGGACTAGCGGGGCCTACGAGCAGTACTTC.

This rearrangement joins TRBV24-1 to TRBJ2-1, with 8 positions matching TRBD2. The CDR3 length is 19 residues. Trimming removed 0 bases from V and 0 bases from J; junction bases left unmatched: 9. Germline CDR1 and CDR2: KGHDR and SFDVKD. The CDR3 sequence: CATSDLSPGAGGSYNEQFF. The CDR3 DNA sequence: TGTGCCACCAGTGATTTGAGCCCCGGGGCGGGGGGCTCCTACAATGAGCAGTTCTTC.

A few counts support this clone. The rearrangement uses TRBV4-1 and TRBJ1-2, with D tentatively TRBD1 (5 bases). The V end lost 4 bases, the J end lost 4 bases, and 16 bases lay between the germline ends. Germline CDR1 and CDR2: MGHRA and YSYEKL. This CDR3 region has 15 residues. CDR3 DNA sequence: TGCGCCAGCAGCCCTGGGGCGCCCTCCCCCTATGGCTACACCTTC. Its protein is CASSPGAPSPYGYTF.

The chain couples TRBV30 to TRBJ1-6; the D is unclear. The ends were cut back, 0 bases at V and 7 bases at J, with 10 bases in the middle. The CDR3 runs to 14 residues. Looked up from germline, CDR1 is GTSNPN and CDR2 is SVGIG (reference sequence). CDR3 protein: CAWSVAPTNSPLHF. CDR3 DNA sequence: TGTGCCTGGAGTGTAGCCCCCACGAATTCACCCCTCCACTTT.

A single count supports this clone. The chain employs TRBV30 and TRBJ1-1; D call uncertain. The CDR3 is made up of 14 amino acids. The V gene's germline CDR1 is GTSNPN and CDR2 SVGIG (reference sequence). Trimming left V 5 bases short and J 2 bases short, with 15 bases between. The CDR3 spells CAWSRVPGNTEAFF. CDR3 bases: TGTGCCTGGTCCCGGGTCCCGGGAAACACTGAAGCTTTCTTT.

V is TRBV24-1 and J is TRBJ2-1, with D maybe TRBD2 (5 bases). The CDR3 totals 14 residues. With 3 bases removed from V and 9 bases from J, the gap between germline ends came to 14 bases. Germline V gene sequence: CDR1 KGHDR, CDR2 SFDVKD. CDR3 loop: CATSDSLSRGEQFF. Here the CDR3 DNA reads TGTGCCACCAGTGATAGTCTCTCACGGGGTGAGCAGTTCTTC.

J is TRBJ1-2 and V is TRBV6-6; tentative D call: TRBD1 (5 bases). Trimming removed 2 bases at V and 6 bases at J, with 10 bases between. The germline V gene encodes CDR1 MNHNY and CDR2 SVGAGI (reference sequence). The CDR3 totals 13 residues. CDR3 DNA: TGTGCCAGCAGTTACAAAGGGGCGGATGGCTACACCTTC. It translates to CASSYKGADGYTF.

This clone was observed a single time. The chain combines TRBV15 with TRBJ2-4; D may be TRBD1 (7 bases). With 5 bases removed from V and 8 bases from J, the gap between germline ends came to 13 bases. The CDR3 runs to 13 residues. Germline values: CDR1 LNHNV, CDR2 YYDKDF (reference sequence). CDR3 amino acids: CATSESGGYIQYF. DNA of the CDR3: TGTGCCACCAGCGAGTCAGGGGGGTACATTCAGTACTTC.

V gene TRBV6-5 combines with J gene TRBJ1-1; no clear D gene. This CDR3 spans 13 amino acids. Trimming stripped 10 bases from V and 1 base from J, with 13 bases between. Per germline, CDR1 MNHEY and CDR2 SVGAGI. CDR3 protein: CATRTTKNTEAFF. CDR3 DNA: TGTGCCACCCGGACTACTAAGAACACTGAAGCTTTCTTT.